This TCR beta chain was found in a study of tumor-infiltrating lymphocytes in primary liver carcinoma. The V and J ends lost 7 bases and 6 bases respectively, with 19 bases between them. This CDR3 is built from 15 residues. The germline gives CDR1 LGHNA, CDR2 YNFKEQ. Both RNA and DNA were isolated together from about 20-30 mg of bulk tissue that had not been sorted. The input was about 490 ng total RNA; TCR beta cDNA was made from it with a constant-region primer. Three-round nested multiplex PCR performed with slightly modified ARM-PCR produced the TCR beta libraries. In the first two PCR rounds, TRBV1-TRBV30 forward primers were paired with a C-beta reverse primer, and each round lasted about 9 cycles. MiXCR, applied by TCRdb to the multiplex PCR reads, yields one record per CDR3 protein. The sample consists of tens of thousands of distinct CDR3 sequences, less than 75% of them appearing once.

The sequencing input was liver tumor tissue from sampling region 5. Subset indicated: tumor region T5, tumor centre. The chain employs TRBV4-2 and TRBJ2-1; the D gene is possibly TRBD2 (6 bases). The origin of this receptor is a middle-aged man with primary liver carcinoma and hepatitis B virus infection. The CDR3 coding sequence is TGTGCCAGCATGCCAACCGGTGCTAGCGTCAATGAGCAGTTCTTC. As protein: CASMPTGASVNEQFF.